The clone carrying this T cell receptor beta chain showed up just a few times. Its antigen is currently unknown. Reverse transcription of all isolated RNA meant that expressed TCRB transcripts were sequenced. Average reads for naive, central memory and regulatory T cell samples were roughly 3.4 million. Profiling relied on immunoSEQ multiplex PCR, and the TCRdb table lists in-frame clones only, not all of them. The repertoire holds hundreds of thousands of clones, with roughly 15% as singletons. The sample belongs to a study of beta chain features in type 1 diabetes. Across the whole study: The patients were much like the healthy donors in age, gender and cell yields. All samples combined gave about 100 million sorted cells for examination.

Trimming took 4 bases from V and 5 from J; bases not matched to a gene: 5. The CDR3 has 15 amino acids. The V gene's germline CDR1 is SGHTA and CDR2 FQGNSA. Study conclusions and caveats: Within patients, naive, central memory and Treg TCRB repertoires seemed more similar than within healthy donors.

This rearrangement joins TRBV7-2 to TRBJ2-2; TRBD2 matches at 9 bases. Sequences were obtained from naive CD4+ T cells from blood. This clonotype originated in a man aged 18 to 30 in good health. The CDR3 DNA sequence: TGTGCCAGCAGCTCCAGCGGGAGGTTTACCGGGGAGCTGTTTTTT. Translated: CASSSSGRFTGELFF.